This T cell receptor beta chain was sequenced in a study of blood T cells in healthy people across ages. Whole-study findings and limits: The authors considered diversity estimates from one million T cells to be underestimates.

The V gene's germline CDR1 is MNHEY and CDR2 SVGAGI. This CDR3 is built from 13 residues. Trimming took 1 base from V and 11 from J, leaving 12 bases between them. About this clonotype itself: Its target is unknown.

A J-beta primer mix and a sample-barcoded 5' primer were used in a second PCR of about 7 to 12 cycles. TCRdb called the 5' RACE reads again in MiXCR, with one record for every CDR3 protein. This sample has about 1.4 million distinct CDR3 sequences; around 59% occur once, and the top ten carry under 8.5%. The sequenced material came from blood. This receptor was obtained from a man between 18 and 35 years old in good health. This chain links TRBV6-5 with TRBJ2-1, with D unclear. This CDR3 is CASSYFLEGQQFF. CDR3 coding DNA: TGTGCCAGCAGTTACTTCCTAGAAGGTCAGCAGTTCTTC.